This T cell receptor (beta chain) was identified during a study of T cell responses to AZD1222 COVID-19 vaccine. Method: immunoSEQ multiplex PCR; TCRdb's copy keeps in-frame clones and lacks some. The data show about 99,000 clones, 85% to 95% seen once. Looked up from germline, CDR1 is SEHNR and CDR2 is FQNEAQ (reference sequence). This CDR3 has 15 amino acids. V shed 5 bases and J 0 bases; nucleotides not matched to a gene: 6. The sample was peripheral blood, taken on day 0 of AZD1222 vaccination. The clonotype was recovered from an adult in good health. The J gene is TRBJ2-7, the V gene TRBV7-9; TRBD2 aligns across 8 bases. CDR3 nucleotide sequence: TGTGCCAGCAGCCATGACGGGAGGGCCTCCTACGAGCAGTACTTC. Amino acid sequence: CASSHDGRASYEQYF.